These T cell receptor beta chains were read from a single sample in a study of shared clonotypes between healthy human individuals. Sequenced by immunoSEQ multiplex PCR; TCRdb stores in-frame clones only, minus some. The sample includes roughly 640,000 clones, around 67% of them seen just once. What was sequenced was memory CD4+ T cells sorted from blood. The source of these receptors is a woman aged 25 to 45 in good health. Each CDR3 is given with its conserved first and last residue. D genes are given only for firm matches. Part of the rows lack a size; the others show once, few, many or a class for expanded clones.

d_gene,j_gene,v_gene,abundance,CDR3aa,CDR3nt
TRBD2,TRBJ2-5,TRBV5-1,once,CASSLRTSGRVGETQYF,TGCGCCAGCAGCTTGAGGACTAGCGGGAGGGTTGGTGAGACCCAGTACTTC
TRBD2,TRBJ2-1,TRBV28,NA,CASRLAGANYNEQFF,TGTGCCAGCAGACTAGCGGGAGCTAACTACAATGAGCAGTTCTTC
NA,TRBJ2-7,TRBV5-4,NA,CASSAVDREQYF,TGTGCCAGCAGCGCCGTCGACAGGGAGCAGTACTTC
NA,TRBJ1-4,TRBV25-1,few,CASEGGWGGGSEKLFF,TGTGCCAGTGAGGGAGGCTGGGGGGGAGGATCTGAAAAACTGTTTTTT
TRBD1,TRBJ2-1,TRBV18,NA,CASSPPLVTGVYNEQFF,TGTGCCAGCTCACCACCCCTGGTGACAGGGGTTTACAATGAGCAGTTCTTC
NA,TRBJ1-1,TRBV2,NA,CASSMTGRDTEAFF,TGTGCCAGCAGTATGACAGGAAGGGACACTGAAGCTTTCTTT
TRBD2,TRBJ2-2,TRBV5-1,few,CASRALAGGLDTGELFF,TGCGCCAGCAGGGCGCTAGCGGGAGGGCTGGACACCGGGGAGCTGTTTTTT
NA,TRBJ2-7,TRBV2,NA,CASSGDGAYEQYF,TGTGCCAGCAGTGGGGACGGAGCCTACGAGCAGTACTTC
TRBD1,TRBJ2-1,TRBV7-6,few,CASSRRTGNNEQFF,TGTGCCAGCAGCCGACGGACAGGGAACAATGAGCAGTTCTTC
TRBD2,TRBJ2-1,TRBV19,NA,CASCSGLAPYNEQFF,TGTGCCTCCTGCTCGGGACTAGCGCCCTACAATGAGCAGTTCTTC
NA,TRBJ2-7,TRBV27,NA,CASSFPGTYEQYF,TGTGCCAGCAGTTTCCCGGGAACTTACGAGCAGTACTTC
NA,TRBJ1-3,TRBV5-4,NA,CASSYNNRNTIYF,TGTGCCAGCAGCTATAACAACCGAAACACCATATATTTT
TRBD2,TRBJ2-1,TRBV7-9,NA,CASGRPPGLAGANEQFF,TGTGCCAGCGGAAGACCCCCGGGACTAGCGGGTGCAAATGAGCAGTTCTTC
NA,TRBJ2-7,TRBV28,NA,CASTHPPSYEQYF,TGTGCCAGCACCCACCCCCCTTCCTACGAGCAGTACTTC
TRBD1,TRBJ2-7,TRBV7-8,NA,CASSSDRTVNEQYF,TGTGCCAGCAGCTCGGACAGGACCGTCAACGAGCAGTACTTC
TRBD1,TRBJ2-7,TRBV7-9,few,CASSRALQGAYEQYF,TGTGCCAGCAGCCGAGCTTTGCAGGGGGCTTACGAGCAGTACTTC
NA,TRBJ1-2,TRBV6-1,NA,CASSEAAGYGYTF,TGTGCCAGCAGTGAAGCGGCGGGATATGGCTACACCTTC
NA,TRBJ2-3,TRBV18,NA,CASSFRPTDTQYF,TGTGCCAGCTCATTTCGTCCCACAGATACGCAGTATTTT
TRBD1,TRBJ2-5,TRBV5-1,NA,CASSRDRVKETQYF,TGCGCCAGCAGCCGGGACAGGGTGAAAGAGACCCAGTACTTC
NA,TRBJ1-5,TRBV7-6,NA,CASSLGHSQPQHF,TGTGCCAGCAGCTTGGGACATAGTCAGCCCCAGCATTTT
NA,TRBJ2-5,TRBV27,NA,CASSTWGGEETQYF,TGTGCCAGCAGTACCTGGGGCGGCGAAGAGACCCAGTACTTC
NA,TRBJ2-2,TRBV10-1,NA,CASSVQALDGELFF,TGCGCCAGCAGTGTGCAAGCGCTGGACGGGGAGCTGTTTTTT
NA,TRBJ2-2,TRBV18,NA,CASSPRTETSGELFF,TGTGCCAGCTCACCACGGACAGAAACTTCCGGGGAGCTGTTTTTT
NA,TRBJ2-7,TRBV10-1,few,CASSESPDQSTYEQYF,TGCGCCAGCAGTGAGTCGCCAGACCAGAGCACCTACGAGCAGTACTTC
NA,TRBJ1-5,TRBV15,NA,CATSRDGGSQPQHF,TGTGCCACCAGCAGAGATGGGGGATCTCAGCCCCAGCATTTT
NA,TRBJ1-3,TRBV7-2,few,CASSNRSRGNTIYF,TGTGCCAGCAGCAACAGGAGTAGGGGAAACACCATATATTTT
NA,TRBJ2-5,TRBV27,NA,CASSIGTYVMGETQYF,TGTGCCAGCAGTATCGGGACTTACGTAATGGGAGAGACCCAGTACTTC
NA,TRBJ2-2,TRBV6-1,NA,CAIGVARMAGELFF,TGTGCCATAGGAGTAGCTAGGATGGCCGGGGAGCTGTTTTTT
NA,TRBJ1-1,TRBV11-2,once,CASSLGLGDGLASKAFF,TGTGCCAGCAGCTTAGGGCTGGGAGACGGCCTCGCTTCGAAGGCTTTCTTT
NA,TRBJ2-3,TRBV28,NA,CASMAEGTQYF,TGTGCCAGCATGGCCGAAGGTACGCAGTATTTT
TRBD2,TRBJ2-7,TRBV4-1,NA,CASSQDGAGGGEQYF,TGCGCCAGCAGCCAAGATGGTGCGGGCGGGGGCGAGCAGTACTTC
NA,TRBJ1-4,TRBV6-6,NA,CASSYGGGSEKLFF,TGTGCCAGCAGTTACGGTGGGGGAAGCGAAAAACTGTTTTTT
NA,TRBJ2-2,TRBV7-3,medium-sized,CASSPGYAGELFF,TGTGCCAGCAGCCCCGGGTACGCCGGGGAGCTGTTTTTT
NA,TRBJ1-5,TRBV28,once,CASGLAGSWPQHF,TGTGCCAGCGGGCTGGCGGGATCTTGGCCCCAGCATTTT
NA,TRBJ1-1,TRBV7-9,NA,CASSRLRDTEAFF,TGTGCCAGCAGCCGCCTCCGGGACACTGAAGCTTTCTTT
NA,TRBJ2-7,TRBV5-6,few,CASSLLTYEQYF,TGTGCCAGCAGCTTGCTAACCTACGAGCAGTACTTC
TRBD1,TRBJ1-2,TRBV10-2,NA,CASSTDRGERYTF,TGCGCCAGCAGCACGGACAGGGGGGAGAGGTACACCTTC
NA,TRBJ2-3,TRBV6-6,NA,CASSYSRGTDTQYF,TGTGCCAGCAGTTACTCGAGGGGCACAGATACGCAGTATTTT
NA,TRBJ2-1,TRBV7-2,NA,CASSFEVRGNNEQFF,TGTGCCAGCAGCTTTGAGGTGAGGGGGAACAATGAGCAGTTCTTC
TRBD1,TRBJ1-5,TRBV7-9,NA,CASSQQGAGNQPQHF,TGTGCCAGCAGCCAACAGGGGGCAGGCAATCAGCCCCAGCATTTT
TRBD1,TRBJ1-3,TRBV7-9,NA,CASGRDRDNSAIYF,TGTGCCAGCGGCCGGGACAGGGATAACTCCGCCATATATTTT
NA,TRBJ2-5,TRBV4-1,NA,CASSQAAGYPEKTQYF,TGCGCCAGCAGCCAGGCGGCGGGGTACCCTGAGAAGACCCAGTACTTC
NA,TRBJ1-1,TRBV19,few,CASSLDPDSIREAFF,TGTGCCAGTAGTCTCGACCCGGACTCGATTCGTGAAGCTTTCTTT
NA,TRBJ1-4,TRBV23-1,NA,CASSQSEGRSEKLFF,TGCGCCAGCAGTCAATCGGAGGGCAGGAGTGAAAAACTGTTTTTT
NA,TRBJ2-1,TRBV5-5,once,CASSLVAGAYEQFF,TGTGCCAGCAGCTTGGTTGCCGGGGCCTATGAGCAGTTCTTC
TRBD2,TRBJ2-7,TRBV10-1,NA,CASAASGIYEQYF,TGCGCCAGCGCGGCTAGCGGTATCTACGAGCAGTACTTC
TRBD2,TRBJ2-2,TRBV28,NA,CASSPASGIGVGELFF,TGTGCCAGCAGCCCAGCTAGCGGGATCGGGGTCGGGGAGCTGTTTTTT
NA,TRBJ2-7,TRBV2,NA,CASSEERMGTYEQYF,TGTGCCAGCAGTGAGGAGCGTATGGGGACCTACGAGCAGTACTTC
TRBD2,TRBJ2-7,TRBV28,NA,CASSFPLLAGGQYEQYF,TGTGCCAGCAGTTTCCCCCTCCTAGCGGGAGGGCAATACGAGCAGTACTTC
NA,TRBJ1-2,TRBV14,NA,CASSQDTKGYGYTF,TGTGCCAGCAGCCAAGATACAAAGGGCTATGGCTACACCTTC
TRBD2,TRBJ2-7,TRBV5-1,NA,CATEGGLAGVHEQYF,TGCGCCACAGAGGGGGGACTAGCGGGAGTTCACGAGCAGTACTTC